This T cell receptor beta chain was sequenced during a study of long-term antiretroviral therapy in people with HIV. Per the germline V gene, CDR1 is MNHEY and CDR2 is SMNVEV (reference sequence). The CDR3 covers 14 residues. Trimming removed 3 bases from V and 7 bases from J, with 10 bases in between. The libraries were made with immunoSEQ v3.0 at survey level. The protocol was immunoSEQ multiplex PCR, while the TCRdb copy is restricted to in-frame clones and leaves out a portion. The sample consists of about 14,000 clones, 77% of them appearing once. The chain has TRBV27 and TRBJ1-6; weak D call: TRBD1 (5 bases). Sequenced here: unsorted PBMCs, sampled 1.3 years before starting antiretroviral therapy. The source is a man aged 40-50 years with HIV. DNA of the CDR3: TGTGCCAGCAGTTTCACGGGGCGGAATTCACCCCTCCACTTT. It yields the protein CASSFTGRNSPLHF.